This T cell receptor beta chain emerged from a study of cytomegalovirus exposure and HLA in healthy donors. About the study: In an early release, HLA-typed donors contributed some 88 million unique TCR sequences.

Per germline, CDR1 MNHEY and CDR2 SVGAGI. The ends were cut back, 6 bases at V and 8 bases at J, with 10 bases in the middle. The CDR3 is made up of 11 amino acids. Study-wide results and limits: For most TCR sequences rarity was the rule, although some public TCRs occurred in many donors. A missense variant in DCLRE1C was later tied to TCR beta V- and J-gene trimming.

The PCR had 60 Vbeta and 13 Jbeta primers. The method was immunoSEQ multiplex PCR; TCRdb's version includes in-frame clones alone and lacks a portion of them. The sample has over 90,000 clones, and its top ten clones hold around 3.5%. As concerns this clone: What it recognizes is unknown.

This clonotype was sampled from a man aged 35-49 years in good health and CMV-seronegative. The sequenced sample consisted of PBMCs. The chain recombines TRBV6-5 with TRBJ1-2; D remains ambiguous. The DNA for the CDR3 is TGTGCCAGCAGAGAGACGGGGGGCTACACCTTC. Translation gives CASRETGGYTF.